Listed below are T cell receptor beta chains from one sample, sequenced in a study of human T cells and chemical hapten exposure. Using its own MiXCR run on the RACE reads, TCRdb lists one record per CDR3 protein. The table includes around 300,000 distinct CDR3 sequences, over 5% detected once. Sequenced material: whole blood, taken in connection with sensitization to the hapten diphenylcyclopropenone (DPC). The receptor set was obtained from a woman aged 18-29 years with alopecia areata. Some clones in this sample may be carry-over from other donors' samples. The CDR3 runs from the conserved cysteine through the conserved F or W. D genes are given only for firm matches. Clone size appears in some rows only: once, few, many, or a class for an expanded clone.

V	size	D	J	CDR3	DNA
TRBV20-1	few	-	TRBJ2-5	CSARDTRGQETQYF	TGCAGTGCTAGAGATACCAGGGGTCAAGAGACCCAGTACTTC
TRBV12-3/TRBV12-4	-	-	TRBJ1-1	CANYRDTEAFF	TGTGCCAACTACAGGGACACTGAAGCTTTCTTT
TRBV6-5	few	-	TRBJ1-4	CASSYSQSGNEKLFF	TGTGCCAGCAGTTACTCACAATCAGGGAATGAAAAACTGTTTTTT
TRBV20-1	-	-	TRBJ2-5	CSARDPPEETQYF	TGCAGTGCTAGAGATCCCCCCGAAGAGACCCAGTACTTC
TRBV6-6	-	-	TRBJ1-1	CASSKRTEAFF	TGTGCCAGCAGTAAAAGGACTGAAGCTTTCTTT
TRBV12-3/TRBV12-4	many	-	TRBJ2-6	CASSLGGRRPGANVLTF	TGTGCCAGCAGTTTAGGCGGCAGGAGGCCTGGGGCCAACGTCCTGACTTTC
TRBV9	few	TRBD1	TRBJ2-3	CASSAGVGQGRDTQYF	TGTGCCAGCAGCGCAGGTGTGGGACAGGGGCGAGATACGCAGTATTTT
TRBV13	-	TRBD1	TRBJ1-2	CASSSSDRGDYGYTF	TGTGCCAGCAGCTCCTCGGACAGGGGGGACTATGGCTACACCTTC
TRBV6-2/TRBV6-3	-	-	TRBJ1-1	CASKIGGGTEAFF	TGTGCCAGCAAAATCGGGGGCGGCACTGAAGCTTTCTTT
TRBV18	few	-	TRBJ2-7	CASSQTPGGYEQYF	TGTGCCAGCTCACAAACCCCGGGCGGCTACGAGCAGTACTTC
TRBV28	-	-	TRBJ1-2	CASRPGGPRYGYTF	TGTGCCAGCAGGCCGGGTGGCCCACGTTATGGCTACACCTTC
TRBV7-9	many	-	TRBJ2-1	CASSQPRPYNEQFF	TGTGCCAGCAGCCAACCTAGACCTTACAATGAGCAGTTCTTC
TRBV29-1	many	-	TRBJ1-5	CSVGAGRYQPQHF	TGCAGCGTGGGGGCAGGGAGGTATCAGCCCCAGCATTTT
TRBV6-6	-	-	TRBJ2-7	CASSPPGSSTYEQYF	TGTGCCAGCAGTCCGCCCGGATCGTCCACCTACGAGCAGTACTTC
TRBV9	-	-	TRBJ2-5	CASSPILGTLGAQETQYF	TGTGCCAGCAGCCCCATTCTAGGGACTCTGGGGGCCCAAGAGACCCAGTACTTC
TRBV9	few	-	TRBJ2-7	CASSLQGGGIYEQYF	TGTGCCAGCAGCCTCCAGGGGGGGGGCATCTACGAGCAGTACTTC
TRBV2	few	-	TRBJ1-4	CASSVSEKLFF	TGTGCCAGCAGTGTGAGTGAAAAACTGTTTTTT
TRBV9	-	-	TRBJ1-4	CASSVEVGRYEKLFF	TGTGCCAGCAGCGTAGAAGTAGGACGGTACGAAAAACTGTTTTTT
TRBV7-9	-	-	TRBJ2-3	CASSLAGRLADTQYF	TGTGCCAGCAGCTTAGCGGGGAGGTTAGCAGATACGCAGTATTTT
TRBV12-3/TRBV12-4	few	TRBD1	TRBJ2-1	CASSLGQGEQFF	TGTGCCAGCAGTTTAGGACAGGGTGAGCAGTTCTTC
TRBV9	few	TRBD2	TRBJ2-3	CASSASVTSGDTQYF	TGTGCCAGCAGCGCGAGCGTTACTAGCGGGGATACGCAGTATTTT
TRBV12-5	-	-	TRBJ1-2	CASGLVLGPGPYGYTF	TGTGCTAGTGGTTTGGTCCTAGGTCCGGGCCCTTATGGCTACACCTTC
TRBV4-2	many	TRBD2	TRBJ2-1	CASSLGLAVYNEQFF	TGTGCCAGCAGCCTGGGACTAGCGGTTTACAATGAGCAGTTCTTC
TRBV12-3/TRBV12-4	many	-	TRBJ1-1	CASSLRQEAFF	TGTGCCAGCAGCCTCCGACAGGAAGCTTTCTTT
TRBV6-6	many	TRBD1	TRBJ1-5	CASSQPGQPNQPQHF	TGTGCCAGCAGTCAACCGGGACAGCCCAATCAGCCCCAGCATTTT
TRBV5-6	few	TRBD2	TRBJ2-7	CASSSKAPGLAGGPWYEQYF	TGTGCCAGCAGCTCCAAGGCTCCCGGACTAGCGGGGGGGCCTTGGTACGAGCAGTACTTC
TRBV4-1	many	TRBD1	TRBJ1-6	CASSARDSLNSPLHF	TGCGCCAGCAGCGCACGGGACAGTCTTAATTCACCCCTCCACTTT
TRBV2	many	-	TRBJ1-5	CASSTGDGLQHF	TGTGCCAGCAGCACTGGAGACGGTCTCCAGCATTTT
TRBV10-3	many	TRBD1	TRBJ1-1	CAISEWGTGVNTEAFF	TGTGCCATCAGTGAGTGGGGGACAGGAGTGAACACTGAAGCTTTCTTT
TRBV7-2	many	-	TRBJ1-6	CASSFKEMAPLHF	TGTGCCAGCAGCTTCAAGGAAATGGCACCCCTCCACTTT
TRBV12-3/TRBV12-4	many	-	TRBJ2-1	CASSLGLDYNEQFF	TGTGCCAGCAGTCTGGGACTGGATTACAATGAGCAGTTCTTC
TRBV2	-	-	TRBJ2-4	CASNGLAKNIQYF	TGTGCCAGCAATGGGTTAGCCAAAAACATTCAGTACTTC
TRBV6-6	many	TRBD1	TRBJ1-1	CASSYQGAGTAEAFF	TGTGCCAGCAGTTACCAGGGGGCTGGGACAGCTGAAGCTTTCTTT
TRBV18	-	-	TRBJ1-1	CASSPVLSEAFF	TGTGCCAGCTCACCCGTGTTGTCTGAAGCTTTCTTT
TRBV7-3	-	-	TRBJ2-3	CASSLSGPTADTQYF	TGTGCCAGCAGTCTTAGCGGACCTACGGCAGATACGCAGTATTTT
TRBV12-5	few	-	TRBJ2-3	CASGLLVDTQYF	TGTGCTAGTGGTTTGCTAGTAGATACGCAGTATTTT
TRBV12-3/TRBV12-4	many	TRBD1	TRBJ1-4	CASRRDRGFGKLFF	TGTGCCAGCAGGAGGGACAGGGGGTTCGGAAAACTGTTTTTT
TRBV6-2/TRBV6-3	few	-	TRBJ1-5	CASRSGGSNQPQHF	TGTGCCAGCAGAAGTGGAGGAAGTAATCAGCCCCAGCATTTT
TRBV12-5	-	-	TRBJ2-5	CASGSPGFETQYF	TGTGCTAGTGGTTCGCCGGGATTCGAGACCCAGTACTTC